Detailed here is one T cell receptor beta chain. No antigen is known for it. cDNA libraries for TRB were generated by 5' RACE incorporating UMI labels. TCRdb reprocessed the 5' RACE reads; each CDR3 protein has one entry and no DNA is given. The sample totals about 43,000 distinct CDR3 sequences. This entry comes from a study of CXCR3-negative and CXCR3-positive naive CD8 T cells. Broader study findings: Memory CD8+ cells had much lower diversity, and both naive subsets had comparably high diversity. Naive cells that were CXCR3-negative or CXCR3-positive used TRBV-TRBJ genes alike, while memory cells diverged.

This clonotype originated in a human donor in good health. Some clones in this sample may be carry-over from other donors' samples. Sequenced material: memory CD8+ T cells from blood.

The CDR3 is CATSAVHPGGGPADTQYF. The genes are TRBV15 and TRBJ2-3; TCRdb indicates TRBD1, and absent DNA this call remains unverified. The CDR3 contains 18 residues. Germline CDR1 is LNHNV and CDR2 is YYDKDF (reference sequence).